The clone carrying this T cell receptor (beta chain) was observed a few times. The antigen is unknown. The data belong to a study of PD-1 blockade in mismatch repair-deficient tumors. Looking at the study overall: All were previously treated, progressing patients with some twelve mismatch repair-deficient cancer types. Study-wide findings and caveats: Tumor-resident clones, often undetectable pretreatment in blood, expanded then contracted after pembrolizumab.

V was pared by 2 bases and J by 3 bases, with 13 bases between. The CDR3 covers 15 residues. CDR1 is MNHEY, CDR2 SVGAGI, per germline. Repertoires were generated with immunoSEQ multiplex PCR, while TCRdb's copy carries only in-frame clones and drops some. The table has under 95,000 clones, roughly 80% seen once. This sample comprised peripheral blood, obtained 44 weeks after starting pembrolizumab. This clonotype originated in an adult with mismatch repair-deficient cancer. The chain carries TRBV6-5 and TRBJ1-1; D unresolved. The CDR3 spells CASSYHSKVDTEAFF. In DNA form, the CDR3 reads TGTGCCAGCAGTTACCATAGCAAGGTGGACACTGAAGCTTTCTTT.